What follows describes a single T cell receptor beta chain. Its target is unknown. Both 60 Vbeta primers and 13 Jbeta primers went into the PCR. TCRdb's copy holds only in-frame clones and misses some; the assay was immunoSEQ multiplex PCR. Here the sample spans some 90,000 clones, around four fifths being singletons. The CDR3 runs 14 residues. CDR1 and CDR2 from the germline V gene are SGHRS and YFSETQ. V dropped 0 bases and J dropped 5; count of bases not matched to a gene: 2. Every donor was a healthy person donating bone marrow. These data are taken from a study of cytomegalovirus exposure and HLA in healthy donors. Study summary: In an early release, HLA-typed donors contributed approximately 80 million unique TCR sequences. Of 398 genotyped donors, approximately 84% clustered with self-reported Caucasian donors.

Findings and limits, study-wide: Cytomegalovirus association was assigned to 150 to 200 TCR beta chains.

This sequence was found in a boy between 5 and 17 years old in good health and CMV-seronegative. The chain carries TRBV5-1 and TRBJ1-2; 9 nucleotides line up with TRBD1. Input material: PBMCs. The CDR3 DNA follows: TGCGCCAGCAGCTTGGGGACAGGGGAATATGGCTACACCTTC. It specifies CASSLGTGEYGYTF.